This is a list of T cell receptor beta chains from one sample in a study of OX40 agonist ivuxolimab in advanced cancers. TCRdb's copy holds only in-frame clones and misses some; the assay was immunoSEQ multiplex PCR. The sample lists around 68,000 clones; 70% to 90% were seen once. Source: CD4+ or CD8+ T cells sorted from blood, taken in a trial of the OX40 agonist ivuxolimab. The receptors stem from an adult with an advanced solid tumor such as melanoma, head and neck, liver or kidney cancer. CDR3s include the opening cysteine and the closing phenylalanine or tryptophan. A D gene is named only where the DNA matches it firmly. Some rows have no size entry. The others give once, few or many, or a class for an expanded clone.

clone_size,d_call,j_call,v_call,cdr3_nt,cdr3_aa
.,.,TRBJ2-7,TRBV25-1,TGTGCCAGCAGTGAACCCGGGTACGAGCAGTACTTC,CASSEPGYEQYF
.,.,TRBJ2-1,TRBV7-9,TGTGCCAGCAGCTTCCCCCCCGGGGGCGGCTCCTACAATGAGCAGTTCTTC,CASSFPPGGGSYNEQFF
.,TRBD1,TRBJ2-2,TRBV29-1,TGCAGCGCTCTACAGGGGGGCACCGGGGAGCTGTTTTTT,CSALQGGTGELFF
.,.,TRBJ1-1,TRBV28,TGTGCCAGCAGCCAGGGTGGGGGGGCCCCCCAGTTTGCCGAAGCTTTCTTT,CASSQGGGAPQFAEAFF
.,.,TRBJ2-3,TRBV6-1,TGTGCCAGCAGCGTCGTGGAAGTTGCGCAGTATTTT,CASSVVEVAQYF
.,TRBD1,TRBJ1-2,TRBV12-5,TGTGCTAGTGGTTTGGAGACAGGGGTCGGCTACACCTTC,CASGLETGVGYTF
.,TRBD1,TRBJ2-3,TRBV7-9,TGTGCCAGCAGTTTATGGGACAGGGGGCTGGATACGCAGTATTTT,CASSLWDRGLDTQYF
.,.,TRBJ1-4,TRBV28,TGTGCCAGCCGCGTGTCAGGGCCTAATGAAAAACTGTTTTTT,CASRVSGPNEKLFF
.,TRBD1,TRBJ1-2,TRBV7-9,TGTGCCAGCAGCGAAGGGGGCCTCGGCTATGGCTACACCTTC,CASSEGGLGYGYTF
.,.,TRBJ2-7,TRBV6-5,TGTGCCAGCAGTTATGGACGGGGTTCCTACGAGCAGTACTTC,CASSYGRGSYEQYF
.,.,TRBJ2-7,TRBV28,TGTGCCAGCGCTGGGGGCACTACCTACGAGCAGTACTTC,CASAGGTTYEQYF
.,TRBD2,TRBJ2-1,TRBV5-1,TGCGCCAGCAGCCGTGAAGGTCTAGCGGGAGTGGCGAATGAGCAGTTCTTC,CASSREGLAGVANEQFF
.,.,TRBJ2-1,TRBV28,TGTGCCAGCAGTTTAGGTGGGCCTTACAATGAGCAGTTCTTC,CASSLGGPYNEQFF
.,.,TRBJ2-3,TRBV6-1,TGTGCCAGCAGTGACGTTGGCCTTGGTACGCAGTATTTT,CASSDVGLGTQYF
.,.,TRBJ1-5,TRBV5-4,TGTGCCAGCAGCTCCCAGGGACCGGGCAATCAGCCCCAGCATTTT,CASSSQGPGNQPQHF
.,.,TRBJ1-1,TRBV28,TGTGCCAGCAGCCATCAGGAAGATGGCGCTGAAGCTTTCTTT,CASSHQEDGAEAFF
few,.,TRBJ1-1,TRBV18,TGTGCCAGCTCACCACTTTCAGGGAGGGGGAACACTGAAGCTTTCTTT,CASSPLSGRGNTEAFF
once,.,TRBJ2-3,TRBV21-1,TGTGCCAGCAGCAAACCGAAACTAGCGGAGCCCCCAGATACGCAGTATTTT,CASSKPKLAEPPDTQYF
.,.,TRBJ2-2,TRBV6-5,TGTGCCAGCATTCCAGTGGGGACCGGGGAGCTGTTTTTT,CASIPVGTGELFF
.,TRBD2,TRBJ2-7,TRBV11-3,TGTGCCAGCAGCTTGGGCGCGGCGGGAGGTTCCGAGCAGTACTTC,CASSLGAAGGSEQYF
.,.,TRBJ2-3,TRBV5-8,TGTGCCAGCAGCGCGGGGCAGATAGTAGATACGCAGTATTTT,CASSAGQIVDTQYF
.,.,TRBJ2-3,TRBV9,TGTGCCAGCAGCGTCCAAAGCGGGCGGGGCACAGATACGCAGTATTTT,CASSVQSGRGTDTQYF
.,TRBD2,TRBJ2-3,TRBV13,TGTGCCAGCAGCCCTCGGACTAGCGGGAGCACAGATACGCAGTATTTT,CASSPRTSGSTDTQYF
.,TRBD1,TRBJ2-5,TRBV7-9,TGTGCCAGCAGCCTCGGGACAGGGAGGGAGACCCAGTACTTC,CASSLGTGRETQYF
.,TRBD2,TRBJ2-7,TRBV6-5,TGTGCCAGCGTAACAGGCGGGAGGGCCTACGAGCAGTACTTC,CASVTGGRAYEQYF
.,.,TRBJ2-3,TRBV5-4,TGTGCCAGCAGCTTGGATACAGATACGCAGTATTTT,CASSLDTDTQYF
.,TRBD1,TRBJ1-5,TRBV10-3,TGTGCCATCAGTGAAGGGACAGCCGCCAATCAGCCCCAGCATTTT,CAISEGTAANQPQHF
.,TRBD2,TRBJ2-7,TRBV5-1,TGCGCCAGCAGCTTGGCCGGGGGGTACAGCTCCTACGAGCAGTACTTC,CASSLAGGYSSYEQYF
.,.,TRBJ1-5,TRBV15,TGTGCCACCAGCAGAATGTTATCAAATCAGCCCCAGCATTTT,CATSRMLSNQPQHF
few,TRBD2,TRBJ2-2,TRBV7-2,TGTGCCAGCAGCTTAAATGCCCTAGCGGCTAACACCGGGGAGCTGTTTTTT,CASSLNALAANTGELFF
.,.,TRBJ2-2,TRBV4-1,TGCGCCAGCAGCCAAGAGGCCGATACTGGGGAGCTGTTTTTT,CASSQEADTGELFF
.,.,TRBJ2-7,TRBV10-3,TGTGCCATCAGTGAGTCAGGGCGCCGCGGAGAGCAGTACTTC,CAISESGRRGEQYF
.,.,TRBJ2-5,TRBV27,TGTGCCAGCGGCTGGGGGCGGGCTGGGGGTCAAGAGACCCAGTACTTC,CASGWGRAGGQETQYF
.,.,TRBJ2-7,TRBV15,TGTGCCACCAGCAGACTCGTCCCGGGTTCCTACGAGCAGTACTTC,CATSRLVPGSYEQYF
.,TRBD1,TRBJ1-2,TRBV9,TGTGCCAGCGCGACAGGGGTGGGTACTGAGGACTACACCTTC,CASATGVGTEDYTF
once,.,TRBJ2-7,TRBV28,TGTGCCAGCAGTCCGGGTCTACAAGTCTACGAGCAGTACTTC,CASSPGLQVYEQYF
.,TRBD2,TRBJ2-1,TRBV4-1,TGCGCCAGCAGCCAAGATGGTTGGACTAGCGGGACCGTGTACAATGAGCAGTTCTTC,CASSQDGWTSGTVYNEQFF
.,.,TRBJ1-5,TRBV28,TGTGCCAGCAGTTTTGGGGAGCGTAATCAGCCCCAGCATTTT,CASSFGERNQPQHF
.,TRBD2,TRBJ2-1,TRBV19,TGTGCCAGTAAAATGGGCGGGAGTCCCTACTACAATGAGCAGTTCTTC,CASKMGGSPYYNEQFF
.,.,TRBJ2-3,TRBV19,TGTGCCAGTAGTGGCCAGGTTAGCACAGATACGCAGTATTTT,CASSGQVSTDTQYF
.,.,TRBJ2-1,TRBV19,TGTGCCAGTAGAGAGGGGAGCTCCTACAATGAGCAGTTCTTC,CASREGSSYNEQFF
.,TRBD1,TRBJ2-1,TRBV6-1,TGTGCCAGCAGTGAAGACAGGGGTTGGTACAATGAGCAGTTCTTC,CASSEDRGWYNEQFF
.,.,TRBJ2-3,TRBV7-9,TGTGCCAGCAGACCGAGGAGCACAGATACGCAGTATTTT,CASRPRSTDTQYF
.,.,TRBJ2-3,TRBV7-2,TGTGCCAGCAGCTTATCAGTGGGCCATGATACGCAGTATTTT,CASSLSVGHDTQYF
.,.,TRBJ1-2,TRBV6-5,TGTGCCAGCAGTTACGCTAGTAACTATGGCTACACCTTC,CASSYASNYGYTF
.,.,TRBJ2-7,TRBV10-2,TGCGCCAGCAGTGAGCAGGGACGCGCCGAGCAGTACTTC,CASSEQGRAEQYF
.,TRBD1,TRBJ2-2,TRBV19,TGTGCCAGTAGCCCGGGGACAGGGGATTCCGGGGAGCTGTTTTTT,CASSPGTGDSGELFF
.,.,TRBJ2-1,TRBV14,TGTGCCAGCAGCCCCCGACTAGGCCCCTACAATGAGCAGTTCTTC,CASSPRLGPYNEQFF
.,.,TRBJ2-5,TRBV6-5,TGTGCCAGCAGTCTCCTGAGGAGCGAGACCCAGTACTTC,CASSLLRSETQYF